The TCR beta chain described here comes from a study of cytomegalovirus exposure and HLA in healthy donors. PCR used 60 Vbeta primers and 13 Jbeta primers. Here immunoSEQ multiplex PCR was the method, and the copy in TCRdb shows in-frame clones only, minus some. Among some 90,000 clones listed, about 86% were seen once. Regarding this clone: Antigen specificity is unknown.

V lost 4 bases and J 1 base, leaving 11 bases between the germline ends. Germline V gene sequence: CDR1 GTSNPN, CDR2 SVGIG (reference sequence). The CDR3 spans 13 residues. General study results and limits: It was only CMV serostatus that was available as immune exposure information. Indistinguishability led to the exclusion of some V segments, TRBV6-2 and TRBV6-3 included.

This receptor was identified in a woman aged 70 to 79 in good health and CMV-seropositive. This sequence joins TRBV30 and TRBJ2-7; no clear D. What was sequenced was PBMCs. This CDR3 reads CAWTHDTSYEQYF. CDR3 DNA: TGTGCCTGGACCCACGATACATCCTACGAGCAGTACTTC.